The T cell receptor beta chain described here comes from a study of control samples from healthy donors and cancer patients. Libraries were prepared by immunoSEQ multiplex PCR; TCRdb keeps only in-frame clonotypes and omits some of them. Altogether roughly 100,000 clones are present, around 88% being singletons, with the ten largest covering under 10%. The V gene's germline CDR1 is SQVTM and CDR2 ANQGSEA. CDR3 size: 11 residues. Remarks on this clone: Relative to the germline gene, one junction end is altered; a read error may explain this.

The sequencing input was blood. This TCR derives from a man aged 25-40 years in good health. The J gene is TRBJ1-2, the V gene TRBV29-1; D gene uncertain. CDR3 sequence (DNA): TGCAGCGTTAAAGACATTGATGGCTACACCTTC. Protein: CSVKDIDGYTF.